This T cell receptor beta chain originates from a study of blood T cell repertoires in COVID-19. At the level of the study: Material from acute and convalescent COVID-19 was sourced from the United States, Italy and Spain. Nucleic acid was either cDNA or gDNA, and it came from T cells, B-cell-depleted T cells, or PBMCs.

V was trimmed by 6 bases and J by 3 bases, leaving 18 bases between them. This CDR3 is built from 15 residues. The germline gives CDR1 MNHEY, CDR2 SMNVEV (reference sequence). In the authors' methods: Estimation of nucleated cell counts was performed using reference gene primer amplification. Sequencing was performed with immunoSEQ multiplex PCR; in TCRdb, only in-frame clones are kept and a portion is missing. That table is the source of V, J and clone size, and D and trimming were worked out from the DNA. In the table there are around 130,000 clones, 70% to 90% of which are singletons. The receptor was isolated from a man aged 40-49 years with acute or convalescent COVID-19. The V and J genes are TRBV27 and TRBJ2-7, with TRBD2 as a possible D gene (5 bases). Specimen: peripheral blood. The CDR3 protein is CASSPSLSGDYEQYF. Written as DNA, the CDR3 is TGTGCCAGCAGCCCCAGTTTGAGCGGAGACTACGAGCAGTACTTC.